This T cell receptor (beta chain) was profiled in a study of identical twins. Study-wide findings and caveats: Invariant populations such as MAIT and iNKT cells could partly muddle zero-insertion analyses. Excess sharing by twins proved weaker in beta out-of-frame sequences. Clonotypes of the beta chain that were abundant in cord blood carried fewer insertions (memory repertoires showed none).

This clonotype was seen many times. Antigen specificity is unknown. After removal of 5 bases from V and 3 bases from J, the junction contained 8 bases not matched to a gene. CDR3 length: 15 amino acids. MiXCR, applied by TCRdb to the 5' RACE reads, yields one record per CDR3 protein. Counted here are about 100,000 distinct CDR3 sequences, 5.5% to 7% occurring once; the ten biggest clones make up approximately 12%. The sequenced sample was memory T cells sorted from blood. The genes are TRBV12-3 or TRBV12-4 and TRBJ2-7, with 9 bases identical to TRBD1. This TCR was recovered from a woman aged 50 to 60 in good health. As DNA, the CDR3 is TGTGCCAGCAGTCGCACCGGGACAGGGCTCTACGAGCAGTACTTC. It is translated as CASSRTGTGLYEQYF.